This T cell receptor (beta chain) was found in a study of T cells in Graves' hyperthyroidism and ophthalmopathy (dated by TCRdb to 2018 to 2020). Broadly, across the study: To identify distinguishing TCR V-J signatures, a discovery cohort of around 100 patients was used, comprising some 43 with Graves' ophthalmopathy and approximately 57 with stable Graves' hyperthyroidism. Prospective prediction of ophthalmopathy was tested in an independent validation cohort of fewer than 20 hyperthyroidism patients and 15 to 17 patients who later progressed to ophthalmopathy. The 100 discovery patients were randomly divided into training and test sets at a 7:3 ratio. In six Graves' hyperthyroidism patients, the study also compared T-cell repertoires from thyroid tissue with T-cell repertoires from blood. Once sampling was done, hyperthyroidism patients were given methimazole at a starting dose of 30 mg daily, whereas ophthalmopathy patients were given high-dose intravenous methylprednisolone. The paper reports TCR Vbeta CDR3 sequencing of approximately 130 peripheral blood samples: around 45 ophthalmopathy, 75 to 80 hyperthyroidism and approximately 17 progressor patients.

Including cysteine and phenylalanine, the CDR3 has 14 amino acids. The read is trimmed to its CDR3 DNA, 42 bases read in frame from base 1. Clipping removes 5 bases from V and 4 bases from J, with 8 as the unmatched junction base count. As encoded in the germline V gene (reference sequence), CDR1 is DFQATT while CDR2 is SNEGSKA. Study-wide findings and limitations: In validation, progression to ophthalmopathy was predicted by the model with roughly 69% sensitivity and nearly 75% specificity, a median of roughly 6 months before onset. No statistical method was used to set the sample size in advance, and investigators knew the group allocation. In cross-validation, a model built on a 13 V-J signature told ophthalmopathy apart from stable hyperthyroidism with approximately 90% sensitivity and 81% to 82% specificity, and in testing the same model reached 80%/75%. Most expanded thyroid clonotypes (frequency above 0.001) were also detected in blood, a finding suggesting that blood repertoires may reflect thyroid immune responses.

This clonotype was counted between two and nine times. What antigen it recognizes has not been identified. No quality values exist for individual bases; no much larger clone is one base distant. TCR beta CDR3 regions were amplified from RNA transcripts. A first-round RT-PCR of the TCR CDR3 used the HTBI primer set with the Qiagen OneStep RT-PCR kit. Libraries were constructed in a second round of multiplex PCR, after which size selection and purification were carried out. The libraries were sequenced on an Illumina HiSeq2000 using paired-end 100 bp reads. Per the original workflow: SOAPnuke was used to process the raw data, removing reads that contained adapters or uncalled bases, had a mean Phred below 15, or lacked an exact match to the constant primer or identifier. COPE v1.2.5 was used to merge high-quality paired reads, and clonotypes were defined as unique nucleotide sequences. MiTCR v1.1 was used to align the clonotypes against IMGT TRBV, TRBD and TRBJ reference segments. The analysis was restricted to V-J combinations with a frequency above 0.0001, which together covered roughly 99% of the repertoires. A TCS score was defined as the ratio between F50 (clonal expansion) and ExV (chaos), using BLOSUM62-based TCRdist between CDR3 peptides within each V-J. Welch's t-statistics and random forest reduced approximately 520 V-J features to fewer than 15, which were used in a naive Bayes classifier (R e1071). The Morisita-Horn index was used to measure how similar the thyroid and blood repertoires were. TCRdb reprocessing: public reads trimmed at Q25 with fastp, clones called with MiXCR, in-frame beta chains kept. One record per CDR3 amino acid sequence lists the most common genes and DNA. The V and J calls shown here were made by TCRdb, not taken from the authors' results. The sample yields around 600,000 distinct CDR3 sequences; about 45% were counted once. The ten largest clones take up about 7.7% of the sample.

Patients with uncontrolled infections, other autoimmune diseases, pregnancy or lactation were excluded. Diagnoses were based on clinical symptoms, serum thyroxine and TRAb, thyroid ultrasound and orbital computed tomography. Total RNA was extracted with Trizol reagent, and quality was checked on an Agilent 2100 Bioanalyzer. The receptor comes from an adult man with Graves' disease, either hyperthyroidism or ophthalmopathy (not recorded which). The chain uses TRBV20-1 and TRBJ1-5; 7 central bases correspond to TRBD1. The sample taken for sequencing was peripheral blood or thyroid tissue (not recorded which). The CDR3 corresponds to CSAPPGQLNQPQHF. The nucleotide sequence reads TGCAGTGCTCCTCCGGGACAGTTGAATCAGCCCCAGCATTTT.